A single sample gave rise to the 5 T cell receptor beta chains below, sequenced in a study of T-cell memory formation after mild COVID-19. TCRdb re-called the 5' RACE reads with MiXCR, one entry per CDR3 protein. The data show about 470,000 distinct CDR3 sequences, with approximately 18% seen just once and about 12% held by the top ten. The specimen sequenced was PBMCs or a T cell subset sorted from them (not recorded which). The receptors derive from an adult woman who had mild COVID-19 (a few samples of this study predate the infection). Cell type and time point are not known.

This clonotype showed up just a few times. The genes are TRBV14 and TRBJ2-7; TRBD1 matches at 9 bases. After removal of 3 bases from V and 4 bases from J, the junction contained 10 bases not matched to a gene. The CDR3 sequence is 16 residues long. Germline CDR1 reads SGHDN; CDR2 reads FVKESK. The CDR3 region has the DNA TGTGCCAGCAGCCACCCCCGGGACAGGGAGGTGTACGAGCAGTACTTC. Protein product: CASSHPRDREVYEQYF.

This clonotype was found many times. The genes are TRBV29-1 and TRBJ2-3; TRBD2 agrees at 11 bases. V gave up 6 bases and J gave up 4 bases; unmatched junction bases: 6. In germline, CDR1 is SQVTM, CDR2 ANQGSEA. The CDR3 loop spans 14 amino acids. Here the CDR3 reads CSVLAGGSADTQYF. The CDR3 DNA reads TGCAGCGTCCTAGCGGGAGGCTCCGCAGATACGCAGTATTTT.

The chain carries TRBV4-1 and TRBJ1-5, with D possibly matching TRBD1 (5 bases). Germline assignment: CDR1 MGHRA and CDR2 YSYEKL. V dropped 0 bases and J dropped 2 bases, with 17 bases sitting between them. The CDR3 is made up of 18 amino acids. The CDR3 loop is CASSQDGGVQGGNQPQHF. In DNA, the CDR3 is TGCGCCAGCAGCCAAGATGGGGGAGTCCAAGGGGGCAATCAGCCCCAGCATTTT.

This rearrangement joins TRBV19 to TRBJ2-7; D is unclear. Germline-derived CDR1 and CDR2 are LNHDA and SQIVND (reference sequence). The V end lost 5 bases, the J end lost 6 bases, and 20 bases lay between the germline ends. CDR3 length: 15 amino acids. Written as DNA, the CDR3 is TGTGCCAGTAGTCCGGCTCCGGGTCCTATGGTCGAGCAGTACTTC. Amino acids: CASSPAPGPMVEQYF.

This clonotype was found a few times. The V gene is TRBV6-6, the J gene TRBJ2-3; the match to TRBD2 covers 9 bases. The CDR3 contains 16 residues. The junction had 5 bases not matched to a gene; V was cut back by 4 bases and J by 0 bases. From germline, CDR1 is MNHNY and CDR2 SVGAGI (reference sequence). The CDR3, as DNA: TGTGCCAGCAGTTTCAGGACTAGCGAGAGCACAGATACGCAGTATTTT. It specifies CASSFRTSESTDTQYF.